A selection of T cell receptor beta chains follows, all from one sample in a study of beta chain features in type 1 diabetes. The data were produced by immunoSEQ multiplex PCR, yet TCRdb's version contains in-frame clones alone and is incomplete. The sample records 250,000 to 350,000 clones, around 13% being singletons. What was sequenced was central memory CD4+ T cells from blood. All receptors derive from a man under 40 in good health. CDR3s include the opening cysteine and the closing phenylalanine or tryptophan. Fields, in order: CDR3 length, J gene, V gene, CDR3 protein.

len: 13
j_gene: TRBJ2-1
v_gene: TRBV5-1
CDR3aa: CASSPTSLNEQFF

len: 16
j_gene: TRBJ1-1
v_gene: TRBV10-3
CDR3aa: CAISERGQGINTEAFF

len: 15
j_gene: TRBJ2-1
v_gene: TRBV6-5
CDR3aa: CASRTSGGGYNEQFF

len: 15
j_gene: TRBJ2-2
v_gene: TRBV30
CDR3aa: CAWSRYGVNTGELFF

len: 13
j_gene: TRBJ2-4
v_gene: TRBV23-1
CDR3aa: CASSRGGGNIQYF

len: 15
j_gene: TRBJ1-1
v_gene: TRBV4-3
CDR3aa: CASSQDVWGETEAFF

len: 16
j_gene: TRBJ1-4
v_gene: TRBV5-1
CDR3aa: CASSVRGGSTNEKLFF

len: 13
j_gene: TRBJ1-2
v_gene: TRBV6-5
CDR3aa: CASSYPGFGGYTF

len: 20
j_gene: TRBJ1-3
v_gene: TRBV2
CDR3aa: CASSKGLGVGSLSSGNTIYF

len: 15
j_gene: TRBJ2-5
v_gene: TRBV6-6
CDR3aa: CASSYSTPVTGTQYF